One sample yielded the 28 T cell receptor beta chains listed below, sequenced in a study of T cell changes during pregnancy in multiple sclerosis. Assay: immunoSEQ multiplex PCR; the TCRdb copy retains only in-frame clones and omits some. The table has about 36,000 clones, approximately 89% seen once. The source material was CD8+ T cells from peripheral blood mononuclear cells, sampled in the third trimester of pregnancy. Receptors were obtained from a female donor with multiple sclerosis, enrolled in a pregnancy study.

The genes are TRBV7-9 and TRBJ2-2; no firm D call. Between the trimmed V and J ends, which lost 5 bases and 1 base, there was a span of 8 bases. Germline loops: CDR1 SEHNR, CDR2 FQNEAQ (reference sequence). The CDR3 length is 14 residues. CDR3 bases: TGTGCCAGCAGCCCCGACAAGAACACCGGGGAGCTGTTTTTT. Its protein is CASSPDKNTGELFF. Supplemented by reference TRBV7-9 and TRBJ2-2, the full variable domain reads DTGVSQNPRHKITKRGQNVTFRCDPISEHNRLYWYRQTLGQGPEFLTYFQNEAQLEKSRLLSDRFSAERPKGSFSTLEIQRTEQGDSAMYLCASSPDKNTGELFFGEGSRLTVL.

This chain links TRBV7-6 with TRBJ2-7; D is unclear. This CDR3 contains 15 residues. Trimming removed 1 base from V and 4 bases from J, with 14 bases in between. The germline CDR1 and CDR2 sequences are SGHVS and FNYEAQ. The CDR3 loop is CASSLDGSEWYEQYF. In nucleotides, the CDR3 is TGTGCCAGCAGCTTAGACGGCAGCGAATGGTACGAGCAGTACTTC.

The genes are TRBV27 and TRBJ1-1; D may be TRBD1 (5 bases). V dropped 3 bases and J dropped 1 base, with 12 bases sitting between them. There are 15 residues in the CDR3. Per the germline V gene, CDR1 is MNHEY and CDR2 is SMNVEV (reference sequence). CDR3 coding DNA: TGTGCCAGCAGTTTTATATACAGGCAGAACACTGAAGCTTTCTTT. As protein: CASSFIYRQNTEAFF.

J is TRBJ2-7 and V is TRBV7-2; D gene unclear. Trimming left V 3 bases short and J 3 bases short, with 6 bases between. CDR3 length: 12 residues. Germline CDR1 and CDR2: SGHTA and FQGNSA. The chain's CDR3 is CASSFLLYEQYF. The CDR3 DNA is TGTGCCAGCAGCTTCCTCCTCTACGAGCAGTACTTC.

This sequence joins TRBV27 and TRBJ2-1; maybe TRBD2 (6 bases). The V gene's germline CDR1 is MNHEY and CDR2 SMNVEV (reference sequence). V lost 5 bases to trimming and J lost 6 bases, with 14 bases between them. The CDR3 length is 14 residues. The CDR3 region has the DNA TGTGCCAGCAGTCCGACCGGGACTGCCAATGAGCAGTTCTTC. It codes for CASSPTGTANEQFF.

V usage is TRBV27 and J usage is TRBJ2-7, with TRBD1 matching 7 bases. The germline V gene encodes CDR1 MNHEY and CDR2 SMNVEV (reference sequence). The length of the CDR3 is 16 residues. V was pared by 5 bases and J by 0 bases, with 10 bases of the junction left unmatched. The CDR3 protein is CASSNLQGRGSYEQYF. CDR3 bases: TGTGCCAGCAGTAACCTACAGGGGCGAGGCTCCTACGAGCAGTACTTC.

CDR3 residues: CASSPYSGANVLTF. CDR3 sequence (DNA): TGTGCCAGCAGCCCTTATTCTGGGGCCAACGTCCTGACTTTC. This rearrangement joins TRBV28 to TRBJ2-6, with D unresolved. Trimming removed 6 bases at V and 1 base at J, with 7 bases between. The CDR3 is made up of 14 amino acids. In germline, CDR1 is MDHEN, CDR2 SYDVKM.

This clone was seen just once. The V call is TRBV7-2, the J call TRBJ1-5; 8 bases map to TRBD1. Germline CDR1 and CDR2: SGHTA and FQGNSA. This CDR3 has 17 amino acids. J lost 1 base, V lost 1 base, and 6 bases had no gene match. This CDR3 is CASSLDQGAGSNQPQHF. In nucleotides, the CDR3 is TGTGCCAGCAGCTTAGACCAGGGGGCTGGCAGCAATCAGCCCCAGCATTTT.

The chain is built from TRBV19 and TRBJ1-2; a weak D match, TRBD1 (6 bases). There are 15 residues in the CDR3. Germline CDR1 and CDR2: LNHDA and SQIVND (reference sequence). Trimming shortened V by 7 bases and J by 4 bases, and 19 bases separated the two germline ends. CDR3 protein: CASTITGGAPYGYTF. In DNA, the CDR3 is TGTGCCAGTACCATAACGGGGGGGGCCCCCTATGGCTACACCTTC.

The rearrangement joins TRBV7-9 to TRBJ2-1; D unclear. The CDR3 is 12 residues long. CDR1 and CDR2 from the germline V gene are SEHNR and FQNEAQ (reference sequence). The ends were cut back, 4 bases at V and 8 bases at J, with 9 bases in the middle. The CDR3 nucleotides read TGTGCCAGCAGCTCCGGTGCCTATGAGCAGTTCTTC. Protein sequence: CASSSGAYEQFF.

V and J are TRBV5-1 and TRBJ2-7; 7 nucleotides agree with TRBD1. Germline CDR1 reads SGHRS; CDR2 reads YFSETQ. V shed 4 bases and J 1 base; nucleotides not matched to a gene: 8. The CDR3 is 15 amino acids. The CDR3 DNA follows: TGCGCCAGCAGCACCGGGACAGTTCATTCCTACGAGCAGTACTTC. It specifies CASSTGTVHSYEQYF.

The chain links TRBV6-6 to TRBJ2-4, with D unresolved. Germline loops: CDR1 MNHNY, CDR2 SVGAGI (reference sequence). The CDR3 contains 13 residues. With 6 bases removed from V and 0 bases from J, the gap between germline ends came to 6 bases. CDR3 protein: CASRRIAKNIQYF. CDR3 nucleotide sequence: TGTGCCAGCAGGCGCATAGCCAAAAACATTCAGTACTTC.

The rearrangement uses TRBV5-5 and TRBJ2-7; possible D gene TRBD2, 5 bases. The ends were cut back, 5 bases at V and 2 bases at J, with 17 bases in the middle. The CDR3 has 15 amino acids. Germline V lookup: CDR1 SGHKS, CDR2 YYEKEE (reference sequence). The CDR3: CASRITIDGTYEQYF. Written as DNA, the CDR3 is TGTGCCAGCAGAATTACGATAGACGGGACCTACGAGCAGTACTTC. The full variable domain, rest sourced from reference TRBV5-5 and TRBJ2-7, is DAGVTQSPTHLIKTRGQQVTLRCSPISGHKSVSWYQQVLGQGPQFIFQYYEKEERGRGNFPDRFSARQFPNYSSELNVNALLLGDSALYLCASRITIDGTYEQYFGPGTRLTVT.

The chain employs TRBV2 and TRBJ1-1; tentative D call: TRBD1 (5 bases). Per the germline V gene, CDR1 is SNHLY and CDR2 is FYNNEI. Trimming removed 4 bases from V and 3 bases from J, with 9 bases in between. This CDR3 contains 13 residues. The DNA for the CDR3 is TGTGCCAGCAGTGCCGGGGGATACACTGAAGCTTTCTTT. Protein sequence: CASSAGGYTEAFF. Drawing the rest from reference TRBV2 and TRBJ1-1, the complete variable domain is EPEVTQTPSHQVTQMGQEVILRCVPISNHLYFYWYRQILGQKVEFLVSFYNNEISEKSEIFDDQFSVERPDGSNFTLKIRSTKLEDSAMYFCASSAGGYTEAFFGQGTRLTVV.

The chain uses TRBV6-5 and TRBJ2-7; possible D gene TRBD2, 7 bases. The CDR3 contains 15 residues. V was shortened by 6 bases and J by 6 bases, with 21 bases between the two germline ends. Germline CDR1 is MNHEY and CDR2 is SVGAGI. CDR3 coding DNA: TGTGCCAGCAGCCGATTCGGGGGGCCCGCCCCCGAGCAGTACTTC. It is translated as CASSRFGGPAPEQYF.

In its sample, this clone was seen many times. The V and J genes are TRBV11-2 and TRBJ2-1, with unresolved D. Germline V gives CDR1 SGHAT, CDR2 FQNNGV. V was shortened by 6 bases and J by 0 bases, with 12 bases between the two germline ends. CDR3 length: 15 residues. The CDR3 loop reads CASRLGSSSYNEQFF. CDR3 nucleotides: TGTGCCAGCAGACTCGGGTCTAGCTCCTACAATGAGCAGTTCTTC.

This CDR3 is CASSSTGLLVNQPQHF. The CDR3 nucleotides are TGTGCCAGCAGCTCGACAGGGTTATTGGTTAATCAGCCCCAGCATTTT. The V call is TRBV7-2, the J call TRBJ1-5, with 7 bases that match TRBD1. V shed 4 bases and J 4 bases; nucleotides not matched to a gene: 10. The CDR3 extends over 16 amino acids. Germline V gene lookup returns CDR1 SGHTA and CDR2 FQGNSA.

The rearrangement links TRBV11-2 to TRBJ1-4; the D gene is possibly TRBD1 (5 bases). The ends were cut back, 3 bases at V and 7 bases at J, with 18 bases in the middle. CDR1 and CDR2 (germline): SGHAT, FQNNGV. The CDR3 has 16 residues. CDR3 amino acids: CASSFPGAGLSEKLFF. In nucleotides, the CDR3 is TGTGCCAGCAGCTTCCCAGGTGCGGGGCTGAGTGAAAAACTGTTTTTT.

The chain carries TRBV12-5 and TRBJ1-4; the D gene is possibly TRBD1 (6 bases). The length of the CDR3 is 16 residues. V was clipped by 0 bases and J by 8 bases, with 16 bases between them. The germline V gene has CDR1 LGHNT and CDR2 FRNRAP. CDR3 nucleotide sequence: TGTGCTAGTGGTTTGGTACTTCCGGCAGGGGAGGAAAAACTGTTTTTT. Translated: CASGLVLPAGEEKLFF.

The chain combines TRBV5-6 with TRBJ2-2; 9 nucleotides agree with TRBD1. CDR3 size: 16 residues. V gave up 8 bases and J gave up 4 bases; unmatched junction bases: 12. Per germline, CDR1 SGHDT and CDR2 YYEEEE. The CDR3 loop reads CASRMEGQGATGELFF. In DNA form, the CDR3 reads TGTGCCAGTCGAATGGAGGGACAGGGTGCCACCGGGGAGCTGTTTTTT.

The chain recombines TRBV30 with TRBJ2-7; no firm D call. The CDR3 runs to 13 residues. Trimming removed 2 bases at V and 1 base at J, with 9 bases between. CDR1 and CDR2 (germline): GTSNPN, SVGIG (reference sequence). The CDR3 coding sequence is TGTGCCTGGAGTCGAGGCTTTTCCTACGAGCAGTACTTC. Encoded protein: CAWSRGFSYEQYF.

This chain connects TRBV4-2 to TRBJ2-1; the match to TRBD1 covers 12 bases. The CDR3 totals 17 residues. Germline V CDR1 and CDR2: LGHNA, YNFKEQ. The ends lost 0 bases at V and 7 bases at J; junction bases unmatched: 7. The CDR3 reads CASSQDPGQGARNEQFF. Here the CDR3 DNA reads TGTGCCAGCAGCCAAGATCCGGGACAGGGGGCGAGAAATGAGCAGTTCTTC.

CDR3 amino acids: CASSSGTSGSNNEQFF. The CDR3 coding sequence is TGTGCCAGCAGTTCCGGAACTAGCGGGAGTAACAATGAGCAGTTCTTC. The chain links TRBV27 to TRBJ2-1, with 11 positions matching TRBD2. The germline gives CDR1 MNHEY, CDR2 SMNVEV (reference sequence). The J segment lost 5 bases and the V segment lost 4 bases, leaving 7 bases of the junction unmatched. The CDR3 is made up of 16 amino acids.

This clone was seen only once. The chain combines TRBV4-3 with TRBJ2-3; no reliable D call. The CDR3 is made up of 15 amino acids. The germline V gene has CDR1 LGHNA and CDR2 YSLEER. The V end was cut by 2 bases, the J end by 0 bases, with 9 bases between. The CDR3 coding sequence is TGCGCCAGCAGCCAATTAACAGATAGCACAGATACGCAGTATTTT. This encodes CASSQLTDSTDTQYF.

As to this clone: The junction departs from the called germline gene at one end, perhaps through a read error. In DNA, the CDR3 is TGCGCCACCAGCGACTCTCGCTCTGGAAACACCATATATTTT. Protein sequence: CATSDSRSGNTIYF. The chain carries TRBV5-1 and TRBJ1-3; D is uncertain. The CDR3 has 14 residues. Germline CDR1 and CDR2: SGHRS and YFSETQ.

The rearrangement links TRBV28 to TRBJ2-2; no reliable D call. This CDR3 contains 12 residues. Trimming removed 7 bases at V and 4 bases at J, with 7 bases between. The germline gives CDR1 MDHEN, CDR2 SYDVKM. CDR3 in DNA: TGTGCCAGCAATCGCGTCACCGGGGAGCTGTTTTTT. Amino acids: CASNRVTGELFF.

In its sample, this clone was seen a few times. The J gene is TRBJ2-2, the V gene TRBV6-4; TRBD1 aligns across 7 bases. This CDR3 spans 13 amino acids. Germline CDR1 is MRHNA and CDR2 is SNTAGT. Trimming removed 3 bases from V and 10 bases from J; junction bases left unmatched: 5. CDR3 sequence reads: CASSDRDSQELFF. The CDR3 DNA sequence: TGTGCCAGCAGTGATCGGGACAGTCAGGAGCTGTTTTTT.

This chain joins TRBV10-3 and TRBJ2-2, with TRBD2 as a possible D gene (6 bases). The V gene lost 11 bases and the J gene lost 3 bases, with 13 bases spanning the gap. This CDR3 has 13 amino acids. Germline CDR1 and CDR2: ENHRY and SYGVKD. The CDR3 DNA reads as TGTGCCGCCAATACGGGGGACACCGGGGAGCTGTTTTTT. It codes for CAANTGDTGELFF.